The sequence of this T cell receptor beta chain was determined in a study of shared clonotypes between healthy human individuals (dated by TCRdb to 2018 to 2021). For the wider study: The cohort included three men and two women between 18 and 49 years of age. To increase sequencing depth and limit assay-specific biases, different laboratories used diverse techniques to prepare libraries and sequence TCR repertoires. Per donor, leukapheresis produced somewhere between about 0.9 and 9.5 billion PBMCs. For each donor, CD4 naive and CD4 memory were each run on three plates, CD8 naive on two plates, and CD8 memory on one plate. To estimate repertoire size and how much clonotypes are shared between individuals, the study performed deep sequencing of blood TCR repertoires from about five healthy adults.

Here is what the overall study found, with its caveats: Across four donors, approximately 4.9% of naive CD4, over 3% of naive CD8, roughly 2.2% of memory CD4, and around 0.4% of memory CD8 clonotypes were shared. Sampling was restricted to blood, and TCR repertoires in tissues likely differ from the TCR repertoires found in blood. Compared with non-shared clonotypes, the clonotypes found in all four sorted-subset donors had higher generation probabilities. Naive subsets generally had larger estimated clonotype richness than memory subsets did. Pairwise subsampling led to the expectation that sequencing depth would affect the degree of clonotype sharing among donors. Incomplete sequencing was indicated by rarefaction of sorted-subset datasets, despite the large sequencing depth. The small number of donors limited the genetic and exposure-history diversity represented.

Regarding this clone: Its antigen is not yet known. Qualities for individual bases were not recorded, and no much larger clone is one base off.

The junction shows trimming of 2 bases on V and 2 bases on J, and the gene matches do not reach 4 bases of it. The germline V gene sets CDR1 to MNHEY and CDR2 to SVGAGI. There are 15 amino acids in the CDR3, from cysteine to phenylalanine inclusive. The kept DNA is CDR3 alone, 45 bases in frame from the first base. Using the deep immunoSEQ assay, TCR CDR3 regions were amplified from genomic DNA by multiplex PCR. For each cell subset, the extracted genomic DNA was distributed evenly across all wells of several immunoSEQ 96-well plates, and each plate served as one replicate. Each replicate PCR for sorted subsets received 150 to 250 ng genomic DNA, equal to roughly 30,000 T cell genomes. The purified libraries were quantified using a Qubit 3.0 fluorometer, sized with a Bioanalyzer 2100, and then quantified again using the KAPA Library Quantification kit. Every immunoSEQ 96-well plate was sequenced on a separate single-read 150-cycle Illumina NextSeq 550 flow cell. In the original analysis: Because only junctional sequences without quality scores were contained in the immunoSEQ output, filtering matching that applied to full-length reads could not be performed. To assign V/J genes and CDR3, sequences were annotated against IMGT germline references using PyIR, a Python wrapper for IgBLAST v1.9. Reads with weak V/J assignments (E-value above 1e-6), missing CDR3, stop codons, out-of-frame junctions, or ambiguous translated residues were removed. V3J clonotypes were defined as sequences sharing an identical inferred V gene, J gene, and CDR3 amino acid sequence. To compute the percentage overlap between repertoires, the number of shared unique clonotypes was divided by the size of the smaller repertoire. Richness of each repertoire was evaluated using RTK rarefaction, the Chao1 estimator, and Recon v2.1 estimates of unobserved clonotypes. OLGA was used to compute generation probabilities for all TCRbeta clonotypes that the gDNA method yielded from a handful of donors. As stored in TCRdb, this immuneACCESS dataset retains in-frame rearrangements with V and J assigned. A fraction of the clones does not appear; measured against another copy, unresolved V genes explain less than half of the discrepancy, and the remainder lacks a known reason. The DNA was the basis for D and trimming; V, J and clone size are from that table. Across this sample there are some 2,100,000 clones, with around 95% seen only once. About 0.13% of the sample belongs to the ten largest clones.

The donors were healthy, HIV-negative adults who had no recently reported acute infections or vaccinations. Every donor was a Caucasian adult living in Nashville, Tennessee, USA. CD4+ T cells were enriched by magnetic negative selection; naive cells were then positively selected on CD45RA, and the negative fraction formed the memory subset. Blood was obtained by leukapheresis, after which PBMCs were separated by Ficoll-Histopaque density gradient centrifugation and cryopreserved in liquid nitrogen vapor phase. Purity and quantity of every magnetically sorted T cell population were checked by analytical flow cytometry. Genomic DNA was isolated from every sorted fraction and measured by UV absorbance on a Nanodrop 2000c.

This receptor was taken from a man younger than 35 in good health. Specimen: naive CD4+ T cells sorted from blood. Sample cell subset or site, as interpreted from the label and publication: CD45RA+ positively selected. The rearrangement joined TRBV6-5 to TRBJ2-3; 7 of the junction bases match TRBD2. The DNA sequence is TGTGCCAGCAGTTACGGGGGGGGAACCACAGATACGCAGTATTTT. This is translated as CASSYGGGTTDTQYF.